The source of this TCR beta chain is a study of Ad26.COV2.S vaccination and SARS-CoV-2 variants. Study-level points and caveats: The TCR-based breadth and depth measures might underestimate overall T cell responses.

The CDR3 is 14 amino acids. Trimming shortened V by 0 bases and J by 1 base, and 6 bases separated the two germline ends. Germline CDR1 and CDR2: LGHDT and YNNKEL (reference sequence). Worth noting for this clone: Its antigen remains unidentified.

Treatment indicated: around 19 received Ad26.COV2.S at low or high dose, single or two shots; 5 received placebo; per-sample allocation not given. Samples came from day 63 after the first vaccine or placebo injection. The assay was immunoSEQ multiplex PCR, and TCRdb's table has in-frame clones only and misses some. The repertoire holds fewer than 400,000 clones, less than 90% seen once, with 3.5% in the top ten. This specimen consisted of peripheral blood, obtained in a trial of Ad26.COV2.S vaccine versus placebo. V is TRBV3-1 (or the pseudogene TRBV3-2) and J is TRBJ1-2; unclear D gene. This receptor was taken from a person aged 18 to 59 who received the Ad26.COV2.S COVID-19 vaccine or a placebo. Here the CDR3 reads CASSQDASNYGYTF. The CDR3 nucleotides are TGTGCCAGCAGCCAAGACGCCAGTAACTATGGCTACACCTTC.